This TCR beta chain emerged from a study of blood T cells in healthy people across ages. A second PCR, run for roughly 7 to 12 cycles, used a sample-barcoded 5' primer plus a J-beta primer mix. TCRdb fed the 5' RACE reads into MiXCR, producing one record per CDR3 protein. Of more than 900,000 distinct CDR3 sequences in the sample, about 23% were seen once. The CDR3 length is 13 residues. CDR1 is SGHVS and CDR2 is FNYEAQ in the germline V gene. These data were also reused for a study on T cells of mothers and their children. That work contributes: Persistent microchimeric T cell clones were not found at ~100 per million sensitivity.

Source material: blood. The chain is built from TRBV7-6 and TRBJ2-5, with 11 positions matching TRBD2. The J call is uncertain, as TRBJ2-1 better fits the DNA end. This receptor was taken from a girl aged 2-10 years in good health. Here the CDR3 DNA reads TGTGCCAGCACTAGCGGGGGGTCGCCGGGGCAGTTCTTC. Translating gives CASTSGGSPGQFF.